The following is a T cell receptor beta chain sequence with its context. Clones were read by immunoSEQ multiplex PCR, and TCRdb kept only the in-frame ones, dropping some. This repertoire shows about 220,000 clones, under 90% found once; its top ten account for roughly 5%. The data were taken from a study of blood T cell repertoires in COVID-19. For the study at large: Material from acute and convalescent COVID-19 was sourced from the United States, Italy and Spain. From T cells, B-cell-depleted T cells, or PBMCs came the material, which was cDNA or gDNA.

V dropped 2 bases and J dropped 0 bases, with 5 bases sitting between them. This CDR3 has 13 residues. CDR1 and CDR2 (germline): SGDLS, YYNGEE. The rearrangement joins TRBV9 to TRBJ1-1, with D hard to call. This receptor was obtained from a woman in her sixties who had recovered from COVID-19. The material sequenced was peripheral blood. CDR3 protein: CASSVRMNTEAFF. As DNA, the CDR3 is TGTGCCAGCAGCGTGAGAATGAACACTGAAGCTTTCTTT.